The 17 T cell receptor beta chains below come from one sample, sequenced in a study of cytomegalovirus exposure and HLA in healthy donors. The study ran its PCR with 60 Vbeta and 13 Jbeta primers. TCRdb's copy holds only in-frame clones and misses some; the assay was immunoSEQ multiplex PCR. The sample has some 160,000 clones; 70% to 85% are singletons. The sequenced material came from PBMCs. The receptors shown here come from a male donor in good health and CMV-seronegative.

This clone has a single count. This chain connects TRBV7-9 to TRBJ2-1; D remains ambiguous. Trimming removed 5 bases at V and 7 bases at J, with 6 bases between. The CDR3 sequence is 11 residues long. Germline-derived CDR1 and CDR2 are SEHNR and FQNEAQ (reference sequence). CDR3 residues: CASSRENEQFF. The DNA for the CDR3 is TGTGCCAGCAGCCGAGAGAATGAGCAGTTCTTC.

This clone turned up a few times. The chain couples TRBV10-1 to TRBJ1-1; tentatively, D is TRBD1 (5 bases). V was trimmed by 4 bases and J by 0 bases, leaving 12 bases between them. The germline V gene has CDR1 WNHNN and CDR2 SYGVQD (reference sequence). The CDR3 covers 15 residues. Here the CDR3 reads CASSGRGRMNTEAFF. The CDR3 nucleotides are TGCGCCAGCAGTGGGAGGGGACGAATGAACACTGAAGCTTTCTTT.

In its sample, this clone was seen a few times. This sequence joins TRBV7-9 and TRBJ1-1, with TRBD1 matching 7 bases. V shed 5 bases, J shed 0 bases, and the junction held 6 bases outside the gene matches. CDR1 is SEHNR, CDR2 FQNEAQ, per germline (reference sequence). CDR3 length equals 15 residues. The CDR3 region has the DNA TGTGCCAGCAGCGGATCGGGACAGTTGAACACTGAAGCTTTCTTT. Translating gives CASSGSGQLNTEAFF.

The chain joins TRBV28 to TRBJ2-3; 8 positions agree with TRBD2. After removal of 3 bases from V and 4 bases from J, the junction contained 6 bases not matched to a gene. The CDR3 has 15 amino acids. The germline CDR1 and CDR2 sequences are MDHEN and SYDVKM. CDR3 DNA sequence: TGTGCCAGCAGTTTCACGGGAGGGGGACCAGATACGCAGTATTTT. Its protein product is CASSFTGGGPDTQYF.

V gene TRBV6-5 combines with J gene TRBJ1-2; tentatively, D is TRBD1 (5 bases). CDR1 is MNHEY and CDR2 is SVGAGI in the germline V gene. The length of the CDR3 is 14 residues. V gave up 5 bases and J gave up 8 bases, with 18 bases separating them. CDR3 amino acids: CASSRLGGAWGYTF. The CDR3 nucleotides read TGTGCCAGCAGTCGCTTAGGTGGGGCTTGGGGCTACACCTTC.

This rearrangement joins TRBV18 to TRBJ1-2, with D hard to call. The CDR3 sequence is 14 residues long. Between the trimmed V and J ends, which lost 2 bases and 3 bases, there was a span of 10 bases. Looked up from germline, CDR1 is KGHSH and CDR2 is LQKENI. The CDR3 reads CASSPRREDYGYTF. The CDR3 DNA is TGTGCCAGCTCACCAAGGCGAGAGGACTATGGCTACACCTTC.

The V gene is TRBV4-1, the J gene TRBJ1-4; 7 bases agree with TRBD1. Germline CDR1 is MGHRA and CDR2 is YSYEKL. V lost 3 bases, J lost 3 bases, and 4 bases stayed unmatched. The length of the CDR3 is 15 residues. The CDR3 DNA follows: TGCGCCAGCAGCCAGTACAGGGGTGCTAATGAAAAACTGTTTTTT. Protein product: CASSQYRGANEKLFF.

The chain is built from TRBV18 and TRBJ1-1; D gene unclear. V shed 6 bases and J shed 1 base, with 12 bases lying between them. Germline loops: CDR1 KGHSH, CDR2 LQKENI. This CDR3 has 14 amino acids. CDR3 nucleotide sequence: TGTGCCAGCTCGCCCACAAGAGGGAACACTGAAGCTTTCTTT. The encoded protein is CASSPTRGNTEAFF.

This clone came up once. The rearrangement joins TRBV30 to TRBJ1-1; no definite D call. Trimming cost V 2 bases and J 3 bases, with 13 bases left between them. Germline lookup yields CDR1 GTSNPN and CDR2 SVGIG (reference sequence). The length of the CDR3 is 14 residues. Here the CDR3 DNA reads TGTGCCTGGAGTTTTGGTGCGGGGTACACTGAAGCTTTCTTT. As protein: CAWSFGAGYTEAFF.

The chain recombines TRBV6-5 with TRBJ1-4, with D perhaps matching TRBD1 (6 bases). This CDR3 has 14 residues. The V and J ends lost 6 bases and 6 bases respectively, with 14 bases between them. CDR1 MNHEY and CDR2 SVGAGI come from the germline V gene. The CDR3 DNA reads as TGTGCCAGCAGCCCACAGGGCTTGGATGAAAAACTGTTTTTT. As protein: CASSPQGLDEKLFF.

This chain connects TRBV27 to TRBJ2-6; D not certain. The CDR3 totals 13 residues. Trimming shortened V by 8 bases and J by 7 bases, and 12 bases separated the two germline ends. Germline V gene lookup returns CDR1 MNHEY and CDR2 SMNVEV (reference sequence). CDR3: CASGPPKANVLTF. Here the CDR3 DNA reads TGTGCCAGCGGGCCTCCGAAAGCCAACGTCCTGACTTTC.

The chain has TRBV28 and TRBJ2-5; 10 bases line up with TRBD2. Trimming took 5 bases from V and 9 from J; bases not matched to a gene: 9. The length of the CDR3 is 14 residues. The germline V gene encodes CDR1 MDHEN and CDR2 SYDVKM. CDR3 region: CASSTSGMEMAQYF. For the CDR3, the DNA is TGTGCCAGCAGTACTAGCGGGATGGAGATGGCCCAGTACTTC.

V and J are TRBV13 and TRBJ1-2; perhaps TRBD1 as D (5 bases). Germline V gives CDR1 PRHDT, CDR2 FYEKMQ (reference sequence). This CDR3 spans 16 amino acids. V was trimmed by 0 bases and J by 2 bases, leaving 13 bases between them. The chain's CDR3 is CASSLGDTTVNYGYTF. CDR3 nucleotides: TGTGCCAGCAGCTTAGGGGACACGACCGTAAACTATGGCTACACCTTC.

The rearrangement links TRBV7-6 to TRBJ1-1; 9 bases are a match to TRBD1. Germline values: CDR1 SGHVS, CDR2 FNYEAQ. Unmatched junction bases numbered 9, after V lost 5 bases and J lost 5 bases. This CDR3 region has 15 residues. CDR3 amino acids: CASSETTGGGTEAFF. The CDR3, as DNA: TGTGCCAGCAGCGAAACGACAGGGGGGGGAACTGAAGCTTTCTTT.

In this sample, this clone turned up a few times. The chain links TRBV5-1 to TRBJ2-6, with TRBD1 matching over 7 bases. Germline CDR1 and CDR2: SGHRS and YFSETQ. With 7 bases clipped from V and 1 base from J, the junction kept 11 bases outside the gene matches. The CDR3 spans 17 residues. The CDR3 here is CASRAGTADSGANVLTF. For the CDR3, the DNA is TGCGCCAGCCGCGCCGGGACAGCCGATTCTGGGGCCAACGTCCTGACTTTC.

The chain employs TRBV4-3 and TRBJ1-2; D remains unclear. The V gene lost 1 base and the J gene lost 2 bases, with 14 bases spanning the gap. Germline loops: CDR1 LGHNA, CDR2 YSLEER. This CDR3 has 16 residues. This CDR3 reads CASSQGWRAGNYGYTF. The DNA of the CDR3 is TGCGCCAGCAGCCAAGGGTGGCGTGCAGGCAACTATGGCTACACCTTC.

The chain carries TRBV4-2 and TRBJ2-7; 8 bases match TRBD2. The germline gives CDR1 LGHNA, CDR2 YNFKEQ. CDR3 size: 15 residues. J was trimmed by 6 bases and V by 4 bases; bases with no gene match: 11. DNA of the CDR3: TGTGCCAGCAGCCTCTCGGGGGGGGACTCTGGCGAGCAGTACTTC. It translates to CASSLSGGDSGEQYF.